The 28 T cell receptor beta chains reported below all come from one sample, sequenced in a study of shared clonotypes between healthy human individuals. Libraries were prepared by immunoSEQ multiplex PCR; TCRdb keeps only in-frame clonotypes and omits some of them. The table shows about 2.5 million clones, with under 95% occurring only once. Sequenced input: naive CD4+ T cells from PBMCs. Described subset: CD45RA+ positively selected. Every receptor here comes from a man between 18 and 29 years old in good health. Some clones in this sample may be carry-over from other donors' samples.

CDR3: CASSGGRGLVYF. CDR3 bases: TGTGCCAGCAGTGGTGGCAGGGGGCTCGTGTACTTC. J is TRBJ2-5 and V is TRBV2; 8 positions match TRBD1. CDR1 and CDR2 from the germline V gene are SNHLY and FYNNEI. CDR3 size: 12 residues. With 4 bases clipped from V and 13 bases from J, the junction kept 8 bases outside the gene matches.

CDR3: CASSPRWTSQTQYF. CDR3 nucleotide sequence: TGTGCCAGCAGCCCTCGATGGACAAGTCAGACCCAGTACTTC. V is TRBV7-2 and J is TRBJ2-5, with D possibly TRBD1 on 5 matching bases. Germline lookup yields CDR1 SGHTA and CDR2 FQGNSA. The CDR3 is made up of 14 amino acids. The ends were cut back, 5 bases at V and 6 bases at J, with 16 bases in the middle.

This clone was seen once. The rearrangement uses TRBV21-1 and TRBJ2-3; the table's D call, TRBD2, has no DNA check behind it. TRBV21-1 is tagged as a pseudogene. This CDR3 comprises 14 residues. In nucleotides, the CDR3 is TGTGCCAGCAGCCCTGGGGAGCTCACAGATACGCAGTATTTT. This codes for CASSPGELTDTQYF.

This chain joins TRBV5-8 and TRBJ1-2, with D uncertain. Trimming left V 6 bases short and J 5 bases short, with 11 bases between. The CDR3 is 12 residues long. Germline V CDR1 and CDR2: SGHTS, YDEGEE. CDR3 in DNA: TGTGCCAGCACCTTACAGCCGTATGGCTACACCTTC. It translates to CASTLQPYGYTF.

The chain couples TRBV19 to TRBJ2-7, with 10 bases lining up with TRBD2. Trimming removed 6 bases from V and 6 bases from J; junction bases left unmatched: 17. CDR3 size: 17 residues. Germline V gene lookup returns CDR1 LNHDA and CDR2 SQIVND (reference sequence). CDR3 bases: TGTGCCAGTAGCGTGAGAGCGGGAGGGCCAGGAGTTCGCGAGCAGTACTTC. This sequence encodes CASSVRAGGPGVREQYF.

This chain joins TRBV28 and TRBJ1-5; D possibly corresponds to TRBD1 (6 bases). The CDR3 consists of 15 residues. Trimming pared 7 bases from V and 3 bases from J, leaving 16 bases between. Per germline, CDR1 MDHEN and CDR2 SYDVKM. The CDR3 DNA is TGTGCCAGCACTTCCCAGGGGATGGACAATCAGCCCCAGCATTTT. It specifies CASTSQGMDNQPQHF.

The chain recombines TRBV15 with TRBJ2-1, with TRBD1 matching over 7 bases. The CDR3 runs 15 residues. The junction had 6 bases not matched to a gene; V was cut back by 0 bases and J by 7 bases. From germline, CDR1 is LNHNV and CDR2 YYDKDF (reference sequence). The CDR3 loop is CATSRDEGARNEQFF. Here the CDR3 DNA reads TGTGCCACCAGCAGAGACGAGGGGGCGAGGAATGAGCAGTTCTTC.

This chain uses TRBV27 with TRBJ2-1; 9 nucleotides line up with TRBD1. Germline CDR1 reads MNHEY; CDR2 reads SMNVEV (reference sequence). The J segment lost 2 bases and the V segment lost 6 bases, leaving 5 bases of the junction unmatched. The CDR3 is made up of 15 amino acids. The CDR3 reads CASSRDRATYNEQFF. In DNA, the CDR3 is TGTGCCAGCAGCAGGGACAGGGCGACCTACAATGAGCAGTTCTTC.

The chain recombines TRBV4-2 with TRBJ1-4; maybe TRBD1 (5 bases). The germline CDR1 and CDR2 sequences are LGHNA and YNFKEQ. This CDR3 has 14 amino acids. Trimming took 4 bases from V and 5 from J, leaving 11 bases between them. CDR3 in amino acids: CASSRTGPNEKLFF. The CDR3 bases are TGTGCCAGCAGCCGAACAGGCCCAAATGAAAAACTGTTTTTT.

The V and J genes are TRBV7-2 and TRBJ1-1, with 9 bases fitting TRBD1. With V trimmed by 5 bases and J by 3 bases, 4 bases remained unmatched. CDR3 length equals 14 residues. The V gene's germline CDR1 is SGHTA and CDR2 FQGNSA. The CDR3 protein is CASSGGQGYTEAFF. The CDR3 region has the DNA TGTGCCAGCAGCGGGGGACAGGGCTACACTGAAGCTTTCTTT.

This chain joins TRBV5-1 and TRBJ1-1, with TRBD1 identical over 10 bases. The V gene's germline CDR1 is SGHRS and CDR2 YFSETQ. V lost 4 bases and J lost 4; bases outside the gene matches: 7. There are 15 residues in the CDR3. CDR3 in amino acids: CASSRRDRGGTEAFF. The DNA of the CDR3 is TGCGCCAGCAGCCGCCGGGACAGGGGTGGCACTGAAGCTTTCTTT.

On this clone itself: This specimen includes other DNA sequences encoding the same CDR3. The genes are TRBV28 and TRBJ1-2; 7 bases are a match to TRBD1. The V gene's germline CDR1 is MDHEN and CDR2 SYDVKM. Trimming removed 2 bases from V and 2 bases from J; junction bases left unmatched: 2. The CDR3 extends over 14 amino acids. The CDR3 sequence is CASSLLGQNYGYTF. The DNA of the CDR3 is TGTGCCAGCAGTTTACTGGGACAGAACTATGGCTACACCTTC.

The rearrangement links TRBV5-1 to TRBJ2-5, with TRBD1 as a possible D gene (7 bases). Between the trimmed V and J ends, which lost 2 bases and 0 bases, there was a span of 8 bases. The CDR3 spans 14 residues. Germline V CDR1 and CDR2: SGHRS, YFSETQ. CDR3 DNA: TGCGCCAGCAGCTTCAGGGGGGACCAAGAGACCCAGTACTTC. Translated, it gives CASSFRGDQETQYF.

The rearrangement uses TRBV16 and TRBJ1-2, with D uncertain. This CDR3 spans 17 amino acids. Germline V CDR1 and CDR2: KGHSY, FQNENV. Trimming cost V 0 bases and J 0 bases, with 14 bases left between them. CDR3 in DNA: TGTGCCAGCAGCCAATCGAGGGTTTCCTCTCCTAACTATGGCTACACCTTC. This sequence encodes CASSQSRVSSPNYGYTF.

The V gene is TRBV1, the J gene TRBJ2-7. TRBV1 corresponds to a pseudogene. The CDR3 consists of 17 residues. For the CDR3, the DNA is TGCACCAGCAGCCAAGAGGATTGGGGGGCGCGGCCCTACGAGCAGTACTTC. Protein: CTSSQEDWGARPYEQYF.

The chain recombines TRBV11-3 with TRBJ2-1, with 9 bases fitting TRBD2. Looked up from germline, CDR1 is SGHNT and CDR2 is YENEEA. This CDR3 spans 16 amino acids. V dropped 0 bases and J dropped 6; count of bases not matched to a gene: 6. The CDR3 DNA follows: TGTGCCAGCAGCTTAGATAGTAGCGGGAGAGGCAATGAGCAGTTCTTC. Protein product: CASSLDSSGRGNEQFF. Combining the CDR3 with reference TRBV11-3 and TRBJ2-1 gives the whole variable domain EAGVVQSPRYKIIEKKQPVAFWCNPISGHNTLYWYLQNLGQGPELLIRYENEEAVDDSQLPKDRFSAERLKGVDSTLKIQPAELGDSAVYLCASSLDSSGRGNEQFFGPGTRLTVL.

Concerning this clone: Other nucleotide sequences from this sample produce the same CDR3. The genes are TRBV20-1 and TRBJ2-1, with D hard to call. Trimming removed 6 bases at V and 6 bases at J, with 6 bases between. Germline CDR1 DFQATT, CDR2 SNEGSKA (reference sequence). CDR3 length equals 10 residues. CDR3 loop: CSAQSNEQFF. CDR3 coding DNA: TGCAGTGCCCAGAGCAATGAGCAGTTCTTC.

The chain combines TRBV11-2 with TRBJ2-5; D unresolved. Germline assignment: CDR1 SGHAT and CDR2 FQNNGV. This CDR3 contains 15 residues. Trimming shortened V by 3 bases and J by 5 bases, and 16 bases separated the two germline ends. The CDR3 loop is CASSLSRGAQETQYF. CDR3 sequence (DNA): TGTGCCAGCAGCTTGTCTCGCGGCGCACAGGAGACCCAGTACTTC.

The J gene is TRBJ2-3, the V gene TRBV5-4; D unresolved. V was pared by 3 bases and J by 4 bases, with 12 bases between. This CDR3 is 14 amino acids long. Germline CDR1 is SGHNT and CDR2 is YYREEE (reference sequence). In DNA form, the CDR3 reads TGTGCCAGCAGCTCGGGCCTTGACCCAGATACGCAGTATTTT. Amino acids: CASSSGLDPDTQYF.

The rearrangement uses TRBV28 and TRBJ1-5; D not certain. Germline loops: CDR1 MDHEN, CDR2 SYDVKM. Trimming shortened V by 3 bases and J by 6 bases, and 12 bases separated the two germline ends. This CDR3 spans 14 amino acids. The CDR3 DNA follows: TGTGCCAGCAGTTTGGTTGGAGGGATTCAGCCCCAGCATTTT. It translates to CASSLVGGIQPQHF.

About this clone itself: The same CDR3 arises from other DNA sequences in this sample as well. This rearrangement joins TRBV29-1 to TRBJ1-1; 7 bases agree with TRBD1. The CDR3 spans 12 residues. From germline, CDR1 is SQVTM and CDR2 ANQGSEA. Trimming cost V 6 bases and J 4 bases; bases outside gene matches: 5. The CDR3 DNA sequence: TGCAGCGTCAACAGGGGCGGCACTGAAGCTTTCTTT. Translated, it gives CSVNRGGTEAFF.

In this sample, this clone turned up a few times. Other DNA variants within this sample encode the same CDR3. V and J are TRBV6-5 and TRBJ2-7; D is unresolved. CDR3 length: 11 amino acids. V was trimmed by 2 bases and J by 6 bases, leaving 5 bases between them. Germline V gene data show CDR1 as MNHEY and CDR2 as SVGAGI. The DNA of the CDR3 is TGTGCCAGCAGTTACGTGGGCGAGCAGTACTTC. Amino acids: CASSYVGEQYF.

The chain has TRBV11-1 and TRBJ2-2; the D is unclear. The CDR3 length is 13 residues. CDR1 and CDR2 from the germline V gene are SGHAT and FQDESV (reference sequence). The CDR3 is CAIIAGNTGELFF. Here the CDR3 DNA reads TGTGCTATCATAGCAGGGAACACCGGGGAGCTGTTTTTT. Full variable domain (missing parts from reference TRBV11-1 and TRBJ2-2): EAEVAQSPRYKITEKSQAVAFWCDPISGHATLYWYRQILGQGPELLVQFQDESVVDDSQLPKDRFSAERLKGVDSTLKIQPAELGDSAMYLCAIIAGNTGELFFGEGSRLTVL.

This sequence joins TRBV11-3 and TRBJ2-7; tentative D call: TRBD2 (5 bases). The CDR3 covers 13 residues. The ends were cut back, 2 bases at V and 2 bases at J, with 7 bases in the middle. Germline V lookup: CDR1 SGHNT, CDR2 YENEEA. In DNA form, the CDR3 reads TGTGCCAGCAGCTTACGGGGTACCTACGAGCAGTACTTC. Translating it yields CASSLRGTYEQYF. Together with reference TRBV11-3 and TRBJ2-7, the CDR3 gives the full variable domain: EAGVVQSPRYKIIEKKQPVAFWCNPISGHNTLYWYLQNLGQGPELLIRYENEEAVDDSQLPKDRFSAERLKGVDSTLKIQPAELGDSAVYLCASSLRGTYEQYFGPGTRLTVT.

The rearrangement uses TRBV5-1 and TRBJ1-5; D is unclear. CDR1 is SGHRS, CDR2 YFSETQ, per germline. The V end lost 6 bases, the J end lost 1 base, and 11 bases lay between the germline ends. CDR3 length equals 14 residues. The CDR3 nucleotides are TGCGCCAGCACCAGTGGGAGGAGCAATCAGCCCCAGCATTTT. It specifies CASTSGRSNQPQHF.

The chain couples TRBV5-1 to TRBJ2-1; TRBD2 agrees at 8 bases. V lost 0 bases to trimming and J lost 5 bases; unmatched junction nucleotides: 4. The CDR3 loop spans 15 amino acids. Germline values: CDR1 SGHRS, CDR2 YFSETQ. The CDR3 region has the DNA TGCGCCAGCAGCTTGGTAGTGGGACTAGACAATGAGCAGTTCTTC. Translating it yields CASSLVVGLDNEQFF.

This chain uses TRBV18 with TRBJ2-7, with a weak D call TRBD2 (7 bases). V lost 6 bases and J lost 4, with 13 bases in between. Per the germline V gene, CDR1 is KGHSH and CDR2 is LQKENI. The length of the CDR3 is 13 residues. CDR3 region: CASSRGGEYEQYF. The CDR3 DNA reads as TGTGCCAGCTCGAGAGGGGGGGAATACGAGCAGTACTTC.

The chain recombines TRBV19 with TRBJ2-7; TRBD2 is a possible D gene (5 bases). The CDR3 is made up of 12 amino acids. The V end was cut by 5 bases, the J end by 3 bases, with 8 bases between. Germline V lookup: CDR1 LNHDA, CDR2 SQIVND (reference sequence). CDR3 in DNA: TGTGCCAGTAGTGGTCGGGGCTACGAGCAGTACTTC. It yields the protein CASSGRGYEQYF.